The 31 T cell receptor beta chains in this list originate from one sample, sequenced in a study of blood T cell repertoires in COVID-19 (TCRdb year 2020). The protocol used for the library was the immunoSEQ multiplex PCR assay. TCRdb took this table from immuneACCESS and kept in-frame rearrangements with V and J called. Such tables lack part of the clones; where checked against another copy, unresolved V genes explain under half of the gap, and the rest is unexplained. Recorded for this sample are around 250,000 clones; 88% of them occurred a single time. The leading ten clones occupy approximately 0.7% of the sample. The specimen sequenced was peripheral blood. These receptors all come from a human donor in a cohort sampled during active COVID-19.

The rearrangement links TRBV6-6 to TRBJ2-5, with D perhaps matching TRBD2 (5 bases). Germline CDR1 MNHNY, CDR2 SVGAGI (reference sequence). The CDR3 spans 13 residues. With 5 bases removed from V and 2 bases from J, the gap between germline ends came to 9 bases. The CDR3 here is CASSNPGQETQYF. The DNA of the CDR3 is TGTGCCAGCAGTAATCCGGGGCAAGAGACCCAGTACTTC.

The J gene is TRBJ1-6, the V gene TRBV28; possibly TRBD1 for D (6 bases). Germline V gene data show CDR1 as MDHEN and CDR2 as SYDVKM. V lost 3 bases and J lost 5, with 11 bases in between. The CDR3 loop spans 15 amino acids. CDR3 nucleotide sequence: TGTGCCAGCAGTTTGTCAGGGGCCAATAATTCACCCCTCCACTTT. This sequence encodes CASSLSGANNSPLHF.

The gene calls are TRBV2 and TRBJ1-6; unclear D gene. CDR1 is SNHLY and CDR2 is FYNNEI in the germline V gene. The CDR3 has 16 amino acids. V was pared by 4 bases and J by 0 bases, with 10 bases between. CDR3 sequence: CASSGHLSSYNSPLHF. The DNA of the CDR3 is TGTGCCAGCAGTGGACACCTGAGCTCCTATAATTCACCCCTCCACTTT.

The rearrangement links TRBV4-3 to TRBJ2-7; perhaps TRBD2 as D (6 bases). Trimming left V 0 bases short and J 1 base short, with 10 bases between. The CDR3 extends over 15 amino acids. Germline-derived CDR1 and CDR2 are LGHNA and YSLEER. Here the CDR3 reads CASSQDGGTSYEQYF. CDR3 coding DNA: TGCGCCAGCAGCCAAGATGGGGGGACGTCCTACGAGCAGTACTTC.

The chain employs TRBV19 and TRBJ2-1; possibly TRBD2 for D (5 bases). Per germline, CDR1 LNHDA and CDR2 SQIVND (reference sequence). The CDR3 runs to 15 residues. V was clipped by 7 bases and J by 1 base, with 14 bases between them. For the CDR3, the DNA is TGTGCCAGTACCACGGAGGCGTTTTCCTACAATGAGCAGTTCTTC. Its protein is CASTTEAFSYNEQFF.

The chain joins TRBV6-2 or TRBV6-3 to TRBJ1-4; D unclear. CDR1 and CDR2 from the germline V gene are MNHEY and SVGEGT. Trimming left V 6 bases short and J 10 bases short, with 18 bases between. The CDR3 consists of 14 residues. The CDR3 protein is CASSSGREWGKLFF. The CDR3 nucleotides read TGTGCCAGCAGCAGTGGACGGGAGTGGGGAAAACTGTTTTTT.

This clone occurred once. This rearrangement joins TRBV6-6 to TRBJ1-1; TRBD1 matches 7 bases. J lost 1 base, V lost 0 bases, and 5 bases had no gene match. There are 16 residues in the CDR3. Germline-derived CDR1 and CDR2 are MNHNY and SVGAGI (reference sequence). The CDR3 region is CASSYSRRGANTEAFF. Here the CDR3 DNA reads TGTGCCAGCAGTTACTCCCGCAGGGGGGCGAACACTGAAGCTTTCTTT.

The chain carries TRBV4-1 and TRBJ2-1, with D perhaps matching TRBD2 (6 bases). CDR1 is MGHRA, CDR2 YSYEKL, per germline. The CDR3 has 15 residues. Trimming removed 2 bases from V and 5 bases from J, with 13 bases in between. CDR3 bases: TGCGCCAGCAGCCAAAACCCGGGGGTAAACAATGAGCAGTTCTTC. Its protein is CASSQNPGVNNEQFF.

The sample holds one count of this clone. V and J are TRBV6-1 and TRBJ2-6; possibly TRBD2 for D (6 bases). The V end was cut by 1 base, the J end by 4 bases, with 14 bases between. Germline assignment: CDR1 MNHNS and CDR2 SASEGT. This CDR3 region has 17 residues. CDR3 DNA: TGTGCCAGCAGTGAAGTCGGGGGTCCCTCCGGGGCCAACGTCCTGACTTTC. This translates into CASSEVGGPSGANVLTF.

The rearrangement uses TRBV18 and TRBJ1-5, with a tentative D call TRBD1 (5 bases). Per the germline V gene, CDR1 is KGHSH and CDR2 is LQKENI. The CDR3 is 15 amino acids. Trimming took off 1 base at V and 5 bases at J, with 12 bases between the two ends. The CDR3 here is CASSPQGRSDQPQHF. The CDR3 DNA follows: TGTGCCAGCTCACCACAGGGGAGGAGTGATCAGCCCCAGCATTTT.

The rearrangement joins TRBV7-2 to TRBJ1-3, with TRBD1 matching 7 bases. The CDR3 is 17 amino acids. Germline CDR1 and CDR2: SGHTA and FQGNSA. With 4 bases clipped from V and 0 bases from J, the junction kept 9 bases outside the gene matches. The CDR3 spells CASSSRDSILSGNTIYF. As DNA, the CDR3 is TGTGCCAGCAGCTCCCGGGACAGCATCCTCTCTGGAAACACCATATATTTT.

On this clone itself: The DNA is omitted, as the CDR3 cannot be located on it reliably, and the CDR3 follows TCRdb's listing. This sequence joins TRBV19 and TRBJ2-1; TRBD2 is the table's D call, not checked against the DNA. A total of 15 residues make up the CDR3, ends included. Germline CDR1 LNHDA, CDR2 SQIVND (reference sequence). The CDR3 protein is CASSSGLASYNEQFF.

This sequence joins TRBV6-5 and TRBJ1-1; D not resolved. The CDR3 is made up of 14 amino acids. Germline CDR1 is MNHEY and CDR2 is SVGAGI. V was clipped by 7 bases and J by 2 bases, with 14 bases between them. The CDR3 DNA reads as TGTGCCAGCACCGACGGGGTCTTTAACACTGAAGCTTTCTTT. Encoded protein: CASTDGVFNTEAFF.

The chain couples TRBV9 to TRBJ2-1, with TRBD2 matching 7 bases. Losses at the gene ends were 4 bases for V and 2 bases for J; bases not matched to a gene: 6. The CDR3 is 15 amino acids. Germline V gene sequence: CDR1 SGDLS, CDR2 YYNGEE. CDR3 DNA: TGTGCCAGCAGCCCCCGGGGGGTGACCTACAATGAGCAGTTCTTC. Its translation: CASSPRGVTYNEQFF. Using reference TRBV9 and TRBJ2-1 for the parts outside the CDR3, the full variable domain is DSGVTQTPKHLITATGQRVTLRCSPRSGDLSVYWYQQSLDQGLQFLIQYYNGEERAKGNILERFSAQQFPDLHSELNLSSLELGDSALYFCASSPRGVTYNEQFFGPGTRLTVL.

This clone was picked up one time. The chain recombines TRBV10-3 with TRBJ2-7; unclear D gene. Germline V gene data show CDR1 as ENHRY and CDR2 as SYGVKD. The germline V and J ends were trimmed by 0 bases and 1 base, with 7 bases remaining between them. The CDR3 contains 14 residues. The CDR3 DNA reads as TGTGCCATCAGTGAGTCGACATTTTCCTACGAGCAGTACTTC. Protein sequence: CAISESTFSYEQYF.

This chain uses TRBV5-1 with TRBJ2-2; D gene ambiguous. The V and J ends lost 0 bases and 1 base respectively, with 7 bases between them. Germline V gene lookup returns CDR1 SGHRS and CDR2 YFSETQ. The CDR3 runs to 15 residues. The DNA of the CDR3 is TGCGCCAGCAGCTTGGTAGCTCAGAACACCGGGGAGCTGTTTTTT. Translation: CASSLVAQNTGELFF.

This chain joins TRBV28 and TRBJ1-1; no reliable D call. The V gene lost 5 bases and the J gene lost 1 base, with 11 bases spanning the gap. The germline gives CDR1 MDHEN, CDR2 SYDVKM. The CDR3 has 14 amino acids. The CDR3 spells CASSPMVANTEAFF. DNA of the CDR3: TGTGCCAGCAGTCCCATGGTGGCGAACACTGAAGCTTTCTTT.

This chain uses TRBV30 with TRBJ1-1; possibly TRBD1 for D (6 bases). The V and J ends lost 3 bases and 5 bases respectively, with 13 bases between them. The CDR3 runs to 13 residues. Germline CDR1 is GTSNPN and CDR2 is SVGIG (reference sequence). The CDR3 loop is CAWRLGANTEAFF. CDR3 coding DNA: TGTGCCTGGAGACTGGGGGCAAATACTGAAGCTTTCTTT.

V is TRBV7-2 and J is TRBJ2-1; tentatively, D is TRBD2 (5 bases). This CDR3 contains 17 residues. V was trimmed by 0 bases and J by 0 bases, leaving 12 bases between them. CDR1 and CDR2 (germline): SGHTA, FQGNSA. Here the CDR3 reads CASSLAGVESSYNEQFF. The CDR3 DNA is TGTGCCAGCAGCTTAGCGGGAGTCGAGAGCTCCTACAATGAGCAGTTCTTC.

The chain uses TRBV6-5 and TRBJ2-1; D is possibly TRBD1 (6 bases). Germline assignment: CDR1 MNHEY and CDR2 SVGAGI. V was trimmed by 4 bases and J by 4 bases, leaving 14 bases between them. The CDR3 is 15 amino acids. DNA for the CDR3: TGTGCCAGCAGTTCCGGGACACCGTCTTACAATGAGCAGTTCTTC. Its protein is CASSSGTPSYNEQFF.

The chain has TRBV25-1 and TRBJ2-3, with D possibly being TRBD2 (6 bases). CDR1 is MGHDK and CDR2 is SYGVNS in the germline V gene. The CDR3 consists of 11 residues. Trimming removed 10 bases from V and 6 bases from J, with 11 bases in between. This CDR3 is CATALADTQYF. The CDR3 DNA reads TGTGCCACCGCGCTAGCGGATACGCAGTATTTT.

This sequence joins TRBV19 and TRBJ2-7; weak D call: TRBD2 (6 bases). This CDR3 contains 14 residues. Trimming took 4 bases from V and 0 from J, leaving 10 bases between them. CDR1 is LNHDA and CDR2 is SQIVND in the germline V gene (reference sequence). The CDR3 sequence is CASSTRLDSYEQYF. CDR3 DNA sequence: TGTGCCAGTAGTACAAGACTAGACTCCTACGAGCAGTACTTC.

The chain links TRBV3-1 (or the pseudogene TRBV3-2) to TRBJ2-1; TRBD2 matches at 9 bases. After removal of 1 base from V and 13 bases from J, the junction contained 2 bases not matched to a gene. The length of the CDR3 is 12 residues. Germline CDR1 and CDR2: LGHDT and YNNKEL (reference sequence). Here the CDR3 reads CASSQGLAGQFF. The CDR3 DNA reads as TGTGCCAGCAGCCAAGGGCTAGCGGGACAGTTCTTC.

The CDR3: CASSEPGINQPQHF. In nucleotides, the CDR3 is TGTGCCAGCAGTGAACCCGGGATCAATCAGCCCCAGCATTTT. The chain uses TRBV25-1 and TRBJ1-5; the D is unclear. CDR3 length: 14 amino acids. Trimming took 2 bases from V and 3 from J, leaving 8 bases between them. The germline V gene encodes CDR1 MGHDK and CDR2 SYGVNS.

V is TRBV7-2 and J is TRBJ2-7; 7 nucleotides align to TRBD2. The CDR3 totals 14 residues. The germline CDR1 and CDR2 sequences are SGHTA and FQGNSA. After removal of 2 bases from V and 7 bases from J, the junction contained 8 bases not matched to a gene. The CDR3 sequence: CASSLRLAVGEQYF. In DNA form, the CDR3 reads TGTGCCAGCAGCTTAAGGCTAGCGGTGGGGGAGCAGTACTTC.

The rearrangement uses TRBV6-2 or TRBV6-3 and TRBJ1-2; TRBD1 is a possible D gene (6 bases). Looked up from germline, CDR1 is MNHEY and CDR2 is SVGEGT. This CDR3 is built from 14 residues. V was clipped by 4 bases and J by 10 bases, with 19 bases between them. The DNA for the CDR3 is TGTGCCAGCAGTTTAGCTTCGGGACACCATCCCTACACCTTC. Its translation is CASSLASGHHPYTF.

The J gene is TRBJ1-2, the V gene TRBV3-1 (or the pseudogene TRBV3-2), with TRBD1 matching over 11 bases. This CDR3 is built from 16 residues. The V and J ends lost 1 base and 8 bases, in that order; junction bases with no gene match: 9. Germline-derived CDR1 and CDR2 are LGHDT and YNNKEL (reference sequence). In DNA, the CDR3 is TGTGCCAGCAGCCAAGCTTTCGGGACAGGGGGTTTAGGCTACACCTTC. Its protein product is CASSQAFGTGGLGYTF.

The rearrangement links TRBV10-1 to TRBJ2-1; 7 nucleotides align to TRBD2. From germline, CDR1 is WNHNN and CDR2 SYGVQD (reference sequence). The CDR3 runs 15 residues. V lost 3 bases, J lost 9 bases, and 11 bases stayed unmatched. CDR3 residues: CASSDPGRGLGEQFF. CDR3 coding DNA: TGCGCCAGCAGTGACCCGGGGAGGGGTCTGGGTGAGCAGTTCTTC.

The chain has TRBV6-2 or TRBV6-3 and TRBJ2-7; the D is unclear. Trimming pared 2 bases from V and 9 bases from J, leaving 14 bases between. Germline V CDR1 and CDR2: MNHEY, SVGEGT. This CDR3 has 13 amino acids. The CDR3, as DNA: TGTGCCAGCAGTTACAACCACTACGAGTGGCAGTACTTC. Its protein is CASSYNHYEWQYF.

The chain uses TRBV13 and TRBJ1-2, with 7 bases matching TRBD1. This CDR3 spans 15 amino acids. V was clipped by 3 bases and J by 6 bases; unmatched bases: 10. CDR1 is PRHDT, CDR2 FYEKMQ, per germline (reference sequence). This CDR3 is CASSFRSRGLNGYTF. The CDR3 coding sequence is TGTGCCAGCAGCTTTAGGTCTAGGGGGCTCAATGGCTACACCTTC.

The J gene is TRBJ1-2, the V gene TRBV6-6; D might be TRBD1 (5 bases). Trimming cost V 2 bases and J 4 bases, with 11 bases left between them. The CDR3 has 14 residues. The germline gives CDR1 MNHNY, CDR2 SVGAGI (reference sequence). As DNA, the CDR3 is TGTGCCAGCAGTTACGGTACAGGAAGCTATGGCTACACCTTC. It encodes CASSYGTGSYGYTF.